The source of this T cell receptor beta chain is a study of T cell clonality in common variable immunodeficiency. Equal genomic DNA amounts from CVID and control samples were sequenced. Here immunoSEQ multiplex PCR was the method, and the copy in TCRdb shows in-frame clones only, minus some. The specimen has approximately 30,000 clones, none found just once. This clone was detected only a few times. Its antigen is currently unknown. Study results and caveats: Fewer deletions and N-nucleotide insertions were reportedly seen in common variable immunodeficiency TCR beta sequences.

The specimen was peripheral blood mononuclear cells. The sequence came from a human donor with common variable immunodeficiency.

This CDR3 reads CASSLRGLAGDNEQFF. The DNA read from the CDR3 is TGTGCCAGCAGCTTAAGAGGACTAGCGGGAGACAATGAG. The J gene is TRBJ2-1, the V gene TRBV7-3, with 13 bases that match TRBD2. The read gets to within 3 residues of the CDR3 end, and the germline J gene fills in the rest. This CDR3 is 16 amino acids long. The junction had 2 bases not matched to a gene; V was cut back by 1 base and J by 5 bases. Germline V gene lookup returns CDR1 SGHTA and CDR2 FQGTGA. The full variable domain, completed using reference TRBV7-3 and TRBJ2-1, is GAGVSQTPSNKVTEKGKYVELRCDPISGHTALYWYRQSLGQGPEFLIYFQGTGAADDSGLPNDRFFAVRPEGSVSTLKIQRTERGDSAVYLCASSLRGLAGDNEQFFGPGTRLTVL.